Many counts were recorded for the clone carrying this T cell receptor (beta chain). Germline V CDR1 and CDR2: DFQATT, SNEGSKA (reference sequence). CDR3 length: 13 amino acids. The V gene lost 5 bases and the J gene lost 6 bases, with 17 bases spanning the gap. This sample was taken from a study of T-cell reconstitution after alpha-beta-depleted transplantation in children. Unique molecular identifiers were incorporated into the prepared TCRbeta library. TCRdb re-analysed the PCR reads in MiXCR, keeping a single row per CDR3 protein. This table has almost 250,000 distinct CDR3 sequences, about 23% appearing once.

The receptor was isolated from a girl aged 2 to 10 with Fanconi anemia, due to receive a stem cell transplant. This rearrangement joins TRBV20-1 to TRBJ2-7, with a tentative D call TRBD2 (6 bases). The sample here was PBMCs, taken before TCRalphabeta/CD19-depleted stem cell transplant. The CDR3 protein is CSARRATLGEQYF. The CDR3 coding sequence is TGCAGTGCTCGGAGGGCTACTTTAGGCGAGCAGTACTTC.